This T cell receptor beta chain was obtained from a study of CD8 T cells in ankylosing spondylitis. Whole-study findings and limits: Disease-linked clones were CD8+ and relatively rare in peripheral blood. A TCR beta motif of about eight highly homologous variants appeared characteristic of ankylosing spondylitis blood. Certain motif variants had earlier been reported in reactive arthritis synovial fluid and blood. Reportedly, matched ankylosing spondylitis synovial fluid was significantly enriched for disease-linked clones.

Per germline, CDR1 LNHNV and CDR2 YYDKDF (reference sequence). The CDR3 contains 12 residues. Trimming removed 9 bases at V and 4 bases at J, with 13 bases between. Generation of TCR beta libraries employed quantitative 5'-RACE incorporating molecular barcodes. TCRdb re-called the 5' RACE reads with MiXCR, one entry per CDR3 protein. This table has more than 250,000 distinct CDR3 sequences, less than 10% appearing once. This clonotype was counted at least ten times. As yet, its antigen is unknown. The receptor was isolated from a male donor with ankylosing spondylitis. This chain uses TRBV15 with TRBJ2-7; D is possibly TRBD2 (6 bases). The material sequenced was blood, either unsorted or a sorted T cell fraction (not recorded which). The CDR3 sequence is CATSGGIYEQYF. CDR3 nucleotides: TGTGCCACTTCGGGCGGGATTTACGAGCAGTACTTC. The full variable domain, completed using reference TRBV15 and TRBJ2-7, is DAMVIQNPRYQVTQFGKPVTLSCSQTLNHNVMYWYQQKSSQAPKLLFHYYDKDFNNEADTPDNFQSRRPNTSFCFLDIRSPGLGDTAMYLCATSGGIYEQYFGPGTRLTVT.